This passage covers 15 T cell receptor beta chains from one sample sequenced in a study of human T cells and chemical hapten exposure. Time point described: pre-sensitization, week 0. Treatment noted: therapeutic diphenylcyclopropenone sensitization with weekly scalp DPC. TCRdb processed the RACE reads anew with MiXCR; each CDR3 protein has one entry. The sample shows 55,000 to 75,000 distinct CDR3 sequences, approximately 6.7% of them seen only once. Sample: whole blood, taken in connection with sensitization to the hapten diphenylcyclopropenone (DPC). The receptors come from a woman in her 30s with alopecia areata. Some clones in this sample may be carry-over from other donors' samples.

With regard to this clonotype: A read error may produce the germline difference seen at one junction end. V usage is TRBV18 and J usage is TRBJ2-7; 7 positions agree with TRBD1. This CDR3 contains 13 residues. Looked up from germline, CDR1 is KGHSH and CDR2 is LQKENI. The CDR3 protein is CASSPLRGTDDAF. For the CDR3, the DNA is TGTGCCAGCTCACCACTTAGGGGGACAGACGATGCCTTC.

This clonotype was detected only a few times. V gene TRBV6-5 combines with J gene TRBJ1-5; 8 nucleotides line up with TRBD1. The CDR3 spans 16 residues. From germline, CDR1 is MNHEY and CDR2 SVGAGI. With V trimmed by 6 bases and J by 5 bases, 12 bases remained unmatched. The CDR3 DNA follows: TGTGCCAGCAGCCCCTCCAGGGGGCGAGTCTATCAGCCCCAGCATTTT. This encodes CASSPSRGRVYQPQHF.

V gene TRBV7-2 combines with J gene TRBJ1-2; D ambiguous. Germline CDR1 and CDR2: SGHTA and FQGNSA. Trimming removed 4 bases from V and 6 bases from J, with 15 bases in between. The CDR3 extends over 14 amino acids. CDR3 DNA sequence: TGTGCCAGCAGCTCTCCAGGCAGCTCTAATGGCTACACCTTC. As protein: CASSSPGSSNGYTF.

This clonotype was seen only once. A much larger clone is a single base away; this may be a read error. V usage is TRBV7-9 and J usage is TRBJ2-3; D may be TRBD1 (6 bases). Trimming removed 7 bases from V and 4 bases from J, with 15 bases in between. Germline V gene sequence: CDR1 SEHNR, CDR2 FQNEAQ (reference sequence). CDR3 size: 14 residues. The CDR3 nucleotides are TGTGCCAGCATTTGGGACACCTGGCCAGATACGCAGTATTTT. It translates to CASIWDTWPDTQYF.

Ten or more counts support this clonotype. The J gene is TRBJ2-5, the V gene TRBV18; the D gene is possibly TRBD2 (6 bases). This CDR3 comprises 15 residues. CDR1 is KGHSH and CDR2 is LQKENI in the germline V gene. V lost 6 bases to trimming and J lost 5 bases, with 19 bases between them. The CDR3 DNA sequence: TGTGCCAGCTCCCCGACCGGGGGTAGCCCGGAGACCCAGTACTTC. Translated, it gives CASSPTGGSPETQYF.

The chain is built from TRBV11-1 and TRBJ2-3; 12 bases are a match to TRBD2. Germline V gives CDR1 SGHAT, CDR2 FQDESV (reference sequence). The CDR3 contains 16 residues. The junction had 9 bases not matched to a gene; V was cut back by 5 bases and J by 6 bases. CDR3 loop: CASSPSLAGGGDTQYF. CDR3 nucleotide sequence: TGTGCCAGCAGCCCCTCACTAGCGGGAGGAGGTGATACGCAGTATTTT.

The table lists this clonotype with a few counts. This chain connects TRBV19 to TRBJ2-6, with D hard to call. The germline V gene has CDR1 LNHDA and CDR2 SQIVND (reference sequence). This CDR3 is built from 16 residues. The ends were cut back, 4 bases at V and 0 bases at J, with 10 bases in the middle. CDR3 sequence reads: CASSTVWSSGANVLTF. In nucleotides, the CDR3 is TGTGCCAGTAGTACTGTTTGGAGCTCTGGGGCCAACGTCCTGACTTTC.

This clonotype was picked up many times. The chain recombines TRBV27 with TRBJ2-5; tentatively, D is TRBD1 (5 bases). This CDR3 is 14 amino acids long. CDR1 is MNHEY, CDR2 SMNVEV, per germline (reference sequence). V lost 2 bases to trimming and J lost 7 bases, with 14 bases between them. The DNA of the CDR3 is TGTGCCAGCAGTTTAAAAGGGGTTGGAATGACCCAGTACTTC. Amino acid sequence: CASSLKGVGMTQYF.

CDR3 sequence (DNA): TGTGCCAGCAGGCAACAGGGGAACTATGGCTACACCTTC. Translated, it gives CASRQQGNYGYTF. The chain combines TRBV6-2 or TRBV6-3 with TRBJ1-2; 7 bases map to TRBD1. This CDR3 is built from 13 residues. Germline CDR1 and CDR2: MNHEY and SVGEGT. Trimming at V came to 6 bases and at J to 2 bases, leaving 3 bases not matched to a gene.

This clonotype showed up many times. The chain recombines TRBV15 with TRBJ1-6; TRBD1 might be the D (6 bases). CDR1 is LNHNV and CDR2 is YYDKDF in the germline V gene (reference sequence). This CDR3 comprises 14 residues. The ends were cut back, 6 bases at V and 7 bases at J, with 13 bases in the middle. The CDR3 DNA reads as TGTGCCACCAGGGTCAGGACAGCAAATTCACCCCTCCACTTT. Amino acids: CATRVRTANSPLHF. The whole variable domain, filled in from reference TRBV15 and TRBJ1-6, reads DAMVIQNPRYQVTQFGKPVTLSCSQTLNHNVMYWYQQKSSQAPKLLFHYYDKDFNNEADTPDNFQSRRPNTSFCFLDIRSPGLGDTAMYLCATRVRTANSPLHFGNGTRLTVT.

The table lists this clonotype with many counts. The chain recombines TRBV30 with TRBJ2-3; unclear D gene. Germline V CDR1 and CDR2: GTSNPN, SVGIG (reference sequence). The CDR3 totals 11 residues. Trimming stripped 1 base from V and 4 bases from J, with 3 bases between. Here the CDR3 DNA reads TGTGCCTGGAGTGGGCCAGATACGCAGTATTTT. As protein: CAWSGPDTQYF.

This clonotype was found a few times. The chain carries TRBV5-4 and TRBJ1-1; perhaps TRBD1 as D (6 bases). V was cut by 0 bases and J by 0 bases, with 12 bases left in between. This CDR3 region has 16 residues. Germline CDR1 and CDR2: SGHNT and YYREEE (reference sequence). CDR3 protein: CASSLEGGLVNTEAFF. CDR3 sequence (DNA): TGTGCCAGCAGCTTGGAGGGGGGGCTAGTGAACACTGAAGCTTTCTTT.

Ten or more counts support this clonotype. The chain recombines TRBV11-2 with TRBJ2-3, with 9 bases fitting TRBD2. The CDR3 runs to 17 residues. The V gene end was trimmed by 2 bases and the J gene end by 1 base; junction bases not matched to a gene: 7. CDR1 is SGHAT and CDR2 is FQNNGV in the germline V gene. The CDR3 DNA reads as TGTGCCAGCAGCTTAAGAGATAGCGGGGGTCGCACAGATACGCAGTATTTT. Translating gives CASSLRDSGGRTDTQYF.

This clonotype was detected only a few times. The CDR3 protein is CAWSVGGASNSPLHF. Here the CDR3 DNA reads TGTGCCTGGAGTGTAGGCGGGGCGAGTAATTCACCCCTCCACTTT. This chain uses TRBV30 with TRBJ1-6, with a tentative D call TRBD1 (5 bases). Trimming cost V 0 bases and J 6 bases, with 12 bases left between them. The germline CDR1 and CDR2 sequences are GTSNPN and SVGIG (reference sequence). This CDR3 is 15 amino acids long.

This clonotype was seen only a few times. The V gene is TRBV5-1, the J gene TRBJ1-1, with D possibly being TRBD1 (5 bases). CDR1 is SGHRS and CDR2 is YFSETQ in the germline V gene. This CDR3 has 13 amino acids. V dropped 3 bases and J dropped 4 bases, with 10 bases sitting between them. The CDR3 DNA sequence: TGCGCCAGCAGCTCAACAGGAGTCACTGAAGCTTTCTTT. It yields the protein CASSSTGVTEAFF.